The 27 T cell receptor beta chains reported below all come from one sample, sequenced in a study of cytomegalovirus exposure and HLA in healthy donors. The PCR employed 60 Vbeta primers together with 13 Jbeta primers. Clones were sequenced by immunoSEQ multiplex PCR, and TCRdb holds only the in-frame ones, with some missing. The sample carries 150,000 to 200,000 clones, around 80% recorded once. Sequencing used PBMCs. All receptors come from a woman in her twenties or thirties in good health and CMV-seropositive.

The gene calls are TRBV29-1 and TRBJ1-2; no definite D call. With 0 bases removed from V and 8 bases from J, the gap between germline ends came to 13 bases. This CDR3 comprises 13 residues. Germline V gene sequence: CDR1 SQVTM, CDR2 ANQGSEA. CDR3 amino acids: CSVEEINSGGYTF. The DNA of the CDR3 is TGCAGCGTTGAAGAAATAAACTCGGGGGGCTACACCTTC.

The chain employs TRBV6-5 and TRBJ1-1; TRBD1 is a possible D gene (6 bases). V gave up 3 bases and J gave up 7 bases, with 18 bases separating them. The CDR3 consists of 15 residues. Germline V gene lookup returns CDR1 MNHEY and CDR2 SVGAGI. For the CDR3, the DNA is TGTGCCAGCAGTTATATGGGGGCTGTGGATATTGAAGCTTTCTTT. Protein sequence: CASSYMGAVDIEAFF.

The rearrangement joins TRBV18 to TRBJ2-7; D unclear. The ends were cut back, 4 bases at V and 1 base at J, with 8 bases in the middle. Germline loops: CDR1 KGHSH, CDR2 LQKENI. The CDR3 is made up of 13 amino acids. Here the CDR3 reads CASSHDGSYEQYF. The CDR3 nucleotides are TGTGCCAGCTCACACGACGGGTCCTACGAGCAGTACTTC.

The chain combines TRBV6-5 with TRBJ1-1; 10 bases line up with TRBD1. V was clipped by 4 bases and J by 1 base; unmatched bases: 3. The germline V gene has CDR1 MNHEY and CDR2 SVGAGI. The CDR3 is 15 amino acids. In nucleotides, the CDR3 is TGTGCCAGCAGTTTGACAGGGGGCCCGAACACTGAAGCTTTCTTT. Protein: CASSLTGGPNTEAFF.

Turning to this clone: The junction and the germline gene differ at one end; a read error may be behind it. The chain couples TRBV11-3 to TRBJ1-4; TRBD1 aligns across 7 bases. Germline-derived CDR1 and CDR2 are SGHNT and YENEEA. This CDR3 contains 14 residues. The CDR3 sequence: CASSLLPQGTSLVF. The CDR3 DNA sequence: TGTGCCAGCAGCCTTCTACCACAGGGGACCTCCCTCGTTTTT.

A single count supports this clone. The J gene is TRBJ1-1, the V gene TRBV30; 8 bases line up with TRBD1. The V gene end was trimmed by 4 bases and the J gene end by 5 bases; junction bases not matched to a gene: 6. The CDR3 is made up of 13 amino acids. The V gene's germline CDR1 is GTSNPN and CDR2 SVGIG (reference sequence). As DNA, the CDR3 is TGTGCCTGGACACAGGGGGATTATACTGAAGCTTTCTTT. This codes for CAWTQGDYTEAFF.

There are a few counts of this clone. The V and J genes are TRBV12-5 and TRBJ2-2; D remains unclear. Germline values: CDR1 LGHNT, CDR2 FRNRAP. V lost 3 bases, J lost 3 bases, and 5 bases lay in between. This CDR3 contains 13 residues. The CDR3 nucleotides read TGTGCTAGTGGTTTACACGACACCGGGGAGCTGTTTTTT. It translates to CASGLHDTGELFF.

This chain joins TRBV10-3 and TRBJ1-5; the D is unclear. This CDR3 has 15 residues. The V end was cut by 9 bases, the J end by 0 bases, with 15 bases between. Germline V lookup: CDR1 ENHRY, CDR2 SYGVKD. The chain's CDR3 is CAMRLTLDSNQPQHF. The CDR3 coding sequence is TGTGCCATGCGATTGACTCTGGATAGCAATCAGCCCCAGCATTTT.

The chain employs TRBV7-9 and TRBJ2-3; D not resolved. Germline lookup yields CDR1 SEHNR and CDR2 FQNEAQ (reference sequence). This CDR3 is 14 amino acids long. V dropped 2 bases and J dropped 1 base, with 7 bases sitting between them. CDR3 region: CASSLPVRTDTQYF. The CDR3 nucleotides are TGTGCCAGCAGCTTACCCGTCCGCACAGATACGCAGTATTTT.

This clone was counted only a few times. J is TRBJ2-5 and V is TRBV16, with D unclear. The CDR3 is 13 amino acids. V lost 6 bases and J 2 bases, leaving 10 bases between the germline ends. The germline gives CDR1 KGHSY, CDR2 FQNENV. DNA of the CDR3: TGTGCCAGCAGTATGGGCAGTCAAGAGACCCAGTACTTC. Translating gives CASSMGSQETQYF.

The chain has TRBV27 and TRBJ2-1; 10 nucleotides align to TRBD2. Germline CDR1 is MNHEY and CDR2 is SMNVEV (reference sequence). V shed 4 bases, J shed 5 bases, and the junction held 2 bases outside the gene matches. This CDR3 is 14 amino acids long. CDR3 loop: CASSSLAGHNEQFF. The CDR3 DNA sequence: TGTGCCAGCAGTTCACTAGCGGGACACAATGAGCAGTTCTTC.

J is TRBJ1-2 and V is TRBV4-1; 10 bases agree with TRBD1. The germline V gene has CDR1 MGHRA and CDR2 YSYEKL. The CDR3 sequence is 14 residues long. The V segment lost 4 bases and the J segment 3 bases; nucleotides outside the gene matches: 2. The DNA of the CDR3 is TGCGCCAGCAGCCGCGGACAGGGGGACTATGGCTACACCTTC. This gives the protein CASSRGQGDYGYTF.

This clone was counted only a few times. In nucleotides, the CDR3 is TGTGCCAGCAGCCCTGGTGGAGAATCCTACAATGAGCAGTTCTTC. Protein product: CASSPGGESYNEQFF. This sequence joins TRBV11-3 and TRBJ2-1, with no clear D. CDR3 length: 15 residues. The germline V gene encodes CDR1 SGHNT and CDR2 YENEEA. Trimming took 5 bases from V and 1 from J, leaving 12 bases between them.

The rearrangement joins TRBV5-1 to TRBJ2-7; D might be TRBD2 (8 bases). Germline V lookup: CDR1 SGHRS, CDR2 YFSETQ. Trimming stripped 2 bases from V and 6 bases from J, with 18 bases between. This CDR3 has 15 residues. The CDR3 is CASSFETGLAGEQYF. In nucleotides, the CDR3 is TGCGCCAGCAGCTTTGAGACAGGGCTAGCGGGCGAGCAGTACTTC.

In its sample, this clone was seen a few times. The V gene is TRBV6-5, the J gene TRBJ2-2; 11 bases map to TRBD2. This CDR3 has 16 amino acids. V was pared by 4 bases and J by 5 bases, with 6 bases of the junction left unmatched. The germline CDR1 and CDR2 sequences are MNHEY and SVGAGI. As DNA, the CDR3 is TGTGCCAGCAGTTTGACTAGCGGGATGGGGACCGGGGAGCTGTTTTTT. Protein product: CASSLTSGMGTGELFF.

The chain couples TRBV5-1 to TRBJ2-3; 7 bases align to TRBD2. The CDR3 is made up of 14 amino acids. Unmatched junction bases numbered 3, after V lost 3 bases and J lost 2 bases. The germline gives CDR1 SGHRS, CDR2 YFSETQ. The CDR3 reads CASSSTSTTDTQYF. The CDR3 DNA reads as TGCGCCAGCAGCTCGACTAGCACCACAGATACGCAGTATTTT.

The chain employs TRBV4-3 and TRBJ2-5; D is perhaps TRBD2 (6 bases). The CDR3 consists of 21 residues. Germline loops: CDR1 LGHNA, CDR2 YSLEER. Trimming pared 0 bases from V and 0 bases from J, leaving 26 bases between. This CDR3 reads CASSQEGPGRGTISYQETQYF. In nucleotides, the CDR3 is TGCGCCAGCAGCCAAGAGGGCCCCGGACGGGGGACCATTTCCTACCAAGAGACCCAGTACTTC.

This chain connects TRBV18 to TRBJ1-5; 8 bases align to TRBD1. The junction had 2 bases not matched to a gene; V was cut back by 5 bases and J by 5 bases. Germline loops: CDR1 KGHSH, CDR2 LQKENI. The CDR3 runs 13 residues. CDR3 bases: TGTGCCAGCTCAACGGACAGGGATCAGCCCCAGCATTTT. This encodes CASSTDRDQPQHF.

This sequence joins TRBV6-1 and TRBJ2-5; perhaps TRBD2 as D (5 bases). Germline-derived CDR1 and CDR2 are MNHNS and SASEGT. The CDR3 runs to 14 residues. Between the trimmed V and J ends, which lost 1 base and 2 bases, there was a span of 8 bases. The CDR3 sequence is CASSEGGWQETQYF. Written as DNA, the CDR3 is TGTGCCAGCAGTGAAGGAGGGTGGCAAGAGACCCAGTACTTC.

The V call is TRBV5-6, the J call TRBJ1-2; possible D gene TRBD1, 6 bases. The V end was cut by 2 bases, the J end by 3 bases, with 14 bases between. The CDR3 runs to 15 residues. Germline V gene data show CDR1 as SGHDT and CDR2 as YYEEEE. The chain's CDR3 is CASSFRGQRDYGYTF. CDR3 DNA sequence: TGTGCCAGCAGCTTCAGGGGCCAAAGGGACTATGGCTACACCTTC.

In DNA form, the CDR3 reads TGTGCCAGCAGCTTTACAGGGGGCACGTTTAGCACAGATACGCAGTATTTT. Its translation: CASSFTGGTFSTDTQYF. The genes are TRBV11-2 and TRBJ2-3, with TRBD1 matching over 9 bases. Germline V gene lookup returns CDR1 SGHAT and CDR2 FQNNGV. The length of the CDR3 is 17 residues. V shed 3 bases, J shed 0 bases, and the junction held 7 bases outside the gene matches.

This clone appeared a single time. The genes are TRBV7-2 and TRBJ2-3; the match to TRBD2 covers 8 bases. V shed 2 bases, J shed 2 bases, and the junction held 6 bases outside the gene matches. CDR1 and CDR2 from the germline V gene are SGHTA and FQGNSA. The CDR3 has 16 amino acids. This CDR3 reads CASSLSQAGATDTQYF. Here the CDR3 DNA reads TGTGCCAGCAGCTTATCGCAAGCGGGAGCCACAGATACGCAGTATTTT.

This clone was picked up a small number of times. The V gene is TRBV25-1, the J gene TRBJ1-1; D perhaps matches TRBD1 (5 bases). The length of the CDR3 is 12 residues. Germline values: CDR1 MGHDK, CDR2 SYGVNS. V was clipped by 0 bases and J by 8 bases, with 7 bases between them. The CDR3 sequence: CASSEYPGEAFF. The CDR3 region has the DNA TGTGCCAGCAGTGAATACCCAGGGGAAGCTTTCTTT.

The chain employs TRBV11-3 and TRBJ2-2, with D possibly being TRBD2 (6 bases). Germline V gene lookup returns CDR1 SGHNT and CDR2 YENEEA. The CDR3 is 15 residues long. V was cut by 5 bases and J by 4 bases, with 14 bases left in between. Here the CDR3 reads CASSLHLGGTGELFF. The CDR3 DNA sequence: TGTGCCAGCAGCCTCCACCTGGGGGGCACCGGGGAGCTGTTTTTT.

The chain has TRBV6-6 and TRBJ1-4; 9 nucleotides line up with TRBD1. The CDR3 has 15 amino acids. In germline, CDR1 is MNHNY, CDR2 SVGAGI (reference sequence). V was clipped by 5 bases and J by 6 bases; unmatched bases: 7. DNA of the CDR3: TGTGCCAGCAGTACCCCCGACAGGGGGGATGAAAAACTGTTTTTT. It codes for CASSTPDRGDEKLFF.

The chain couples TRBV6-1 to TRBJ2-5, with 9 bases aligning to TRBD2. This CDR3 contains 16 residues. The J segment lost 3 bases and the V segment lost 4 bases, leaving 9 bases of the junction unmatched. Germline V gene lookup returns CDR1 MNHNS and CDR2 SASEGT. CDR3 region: CASSAGLAGSKETQYF. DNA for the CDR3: TGTGCCAGCAGTGCAGGGCTAGCGGGATCTAAAGAGACCCAGTACTTC.

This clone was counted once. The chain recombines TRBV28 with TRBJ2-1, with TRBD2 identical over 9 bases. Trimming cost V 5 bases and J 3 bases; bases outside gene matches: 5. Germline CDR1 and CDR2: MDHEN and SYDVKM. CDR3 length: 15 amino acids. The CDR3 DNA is TGTGCCAGCAGTCTAGGGACTAGCTTCTACAATGAGCAGTTCTTC. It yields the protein CASSLGTSFYNEQFF. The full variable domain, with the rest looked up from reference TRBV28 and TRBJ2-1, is DVKVTQSSRYLVKRTGEKVFLECVQDMDHENMFWYRQDPGLGLRLIYFSYDVKMKEKGDIPEGYSVSREKKERFSLILESASTNQTSMYLCASSLGTSFYNEQFFGPGTRLTVL.